The clone carrying this T cell receptor beta chain turned up a few times. Antigen unknown. These data are taken from a study of CD8+CD57+ T cells in acquired aplastic anemia. Study as a whole: Isolated CD4+ and CD8+ cells, once sorted, yielded DNA averaging roughly 3.2 ug.

Study-level results: Patients did not significantly differ from controls in CD8+ Simpson's diversity.

Genomic DNA constituted the template upon which TCR beta VDJ and CDR3 profiling was performed. TCRdb reprocessed the reads with MiXCR, giving one entry per CDR3 protein. The table has around 430,000 distinct CDR3 sequences, roughly 34% seen once; the top ten hold around 0.82%. Germline CDR1 is SGDLS and CDR2 is YYNGEE. Trimming removed 0 bases from V and 4 bases from J, with 14 bases in between. CDR3 length: 16 residues. Previously, flow cytometry had revealed CD8+CD57+ cell expansion in the patients chosen for sequencing. Patients had not yet gotten any therapy when their blood was taken for sampling.

The specimen sequenced was sorted CD4+, CD8+, or CD8+CD57+ T cells (not recorded which) from PBMCs. The clonotype originates from a human donor with aplastic anemia. This sequence joins TRBV9 and TRBJ2-1; D is possibly TRBD2 (6 bases). DNA for the CDR3: TGTGCCAGCAGCGTAGGGCCCGGGGGTCCTTACAATGAGCAGTTCTTC. Translating it yields CASSVGPGGPYNEQFF.